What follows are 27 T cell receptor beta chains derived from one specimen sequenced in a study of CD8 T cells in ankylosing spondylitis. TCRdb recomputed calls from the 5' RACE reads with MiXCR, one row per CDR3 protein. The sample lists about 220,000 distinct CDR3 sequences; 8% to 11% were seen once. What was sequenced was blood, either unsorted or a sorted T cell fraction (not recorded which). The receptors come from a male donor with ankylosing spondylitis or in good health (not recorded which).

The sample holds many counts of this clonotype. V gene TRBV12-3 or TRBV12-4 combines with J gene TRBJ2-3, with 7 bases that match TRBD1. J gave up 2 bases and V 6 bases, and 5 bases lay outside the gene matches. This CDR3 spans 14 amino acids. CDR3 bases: TGTGCCAGCAGCCGTGACAGGGTCACAGATACGCAGTATTTT. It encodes CASSRDRVTDTQYF.

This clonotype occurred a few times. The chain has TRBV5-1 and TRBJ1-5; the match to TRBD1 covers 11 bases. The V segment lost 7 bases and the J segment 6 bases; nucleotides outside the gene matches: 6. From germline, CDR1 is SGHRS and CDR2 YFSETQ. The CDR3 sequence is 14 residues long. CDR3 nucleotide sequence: TGCGCCAGCGCCTCAGGGACAGGGGGTCAGCCCCAGCATTTT. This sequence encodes CASASGTGGQPQHF.

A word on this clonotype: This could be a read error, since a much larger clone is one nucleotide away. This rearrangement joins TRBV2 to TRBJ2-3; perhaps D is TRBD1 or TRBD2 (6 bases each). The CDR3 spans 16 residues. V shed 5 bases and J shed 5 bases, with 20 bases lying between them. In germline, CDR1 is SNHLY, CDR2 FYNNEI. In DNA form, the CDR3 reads TGTGCCAGCAGTTCGGGTGTTTGGGGGGCGGAAGATACGCAGTATTTT. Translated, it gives CASSSGVWGAEDTQYF.

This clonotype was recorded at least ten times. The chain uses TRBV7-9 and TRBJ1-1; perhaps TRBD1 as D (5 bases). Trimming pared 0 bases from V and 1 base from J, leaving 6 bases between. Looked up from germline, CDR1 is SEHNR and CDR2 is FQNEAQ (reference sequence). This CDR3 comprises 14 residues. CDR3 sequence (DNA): TGTGCCAGCAGCTTAGCGGACACGAACACTGAAGCTTTCTTT. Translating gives CASSLADTNTEAFF.

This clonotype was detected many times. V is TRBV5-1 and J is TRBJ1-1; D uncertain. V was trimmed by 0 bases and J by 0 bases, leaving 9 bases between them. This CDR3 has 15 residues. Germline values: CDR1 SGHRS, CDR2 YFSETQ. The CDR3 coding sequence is TGCGCCAGCAGCTTGGCCGCCGGGATGAACACTGAAGCTTTCTTT. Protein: CASSLAAGMNTEAFF.

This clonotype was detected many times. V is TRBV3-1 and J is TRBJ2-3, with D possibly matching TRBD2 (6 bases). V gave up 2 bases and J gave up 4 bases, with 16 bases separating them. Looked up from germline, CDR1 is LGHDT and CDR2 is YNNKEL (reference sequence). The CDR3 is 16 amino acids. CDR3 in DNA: TGTGCCAGCAGCCAACAACTAGCACACGAGCCAGATACGCAGTATTTT. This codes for CASSQQLAHEPDTQYF.

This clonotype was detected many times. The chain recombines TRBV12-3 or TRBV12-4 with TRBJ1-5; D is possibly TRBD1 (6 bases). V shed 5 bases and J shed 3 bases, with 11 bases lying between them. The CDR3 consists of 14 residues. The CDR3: CASSLGQLNQPQHF. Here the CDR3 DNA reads TGTGCCAGCAGTCTTGGACAGCTCAATCAGCCCCAGCATTTT.

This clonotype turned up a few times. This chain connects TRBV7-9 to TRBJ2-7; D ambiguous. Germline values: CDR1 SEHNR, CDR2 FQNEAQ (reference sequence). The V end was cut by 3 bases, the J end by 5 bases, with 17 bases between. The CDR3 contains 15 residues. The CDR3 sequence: CASSLGTFEGDEQYF. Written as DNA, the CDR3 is TGTGCCAGCAGCTTGGGCACGTTTGAAGGCGACGAGCAGTACTTC.

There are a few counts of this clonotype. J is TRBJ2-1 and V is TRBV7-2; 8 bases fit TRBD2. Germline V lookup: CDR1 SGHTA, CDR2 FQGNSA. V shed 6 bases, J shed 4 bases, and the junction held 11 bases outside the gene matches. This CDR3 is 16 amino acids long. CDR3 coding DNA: TGTGCCAGCAGGCCGAGCACTAGCGGCGCTTACAATGAGCAGTTCTTC. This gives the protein CASRPSTSGAYNEQFF.

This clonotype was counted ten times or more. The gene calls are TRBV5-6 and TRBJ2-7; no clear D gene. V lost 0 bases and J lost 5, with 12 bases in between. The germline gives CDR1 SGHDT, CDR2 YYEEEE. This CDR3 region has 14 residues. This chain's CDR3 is CASSLDPARNEQYF. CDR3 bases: TGTGCCAGCAGCTTGGACCCAGCACGGAACGAGCAGTACTTC. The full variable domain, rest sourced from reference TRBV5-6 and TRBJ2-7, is DAGVTQSPTHLIKTRGQQVTLRCSPKSGHDTVSWYQQALGQGPQFIFQYYEEEERQRGNFPDRFSGHQFPNYSSELNVNALLLGDSALYLCASSLDPARNEQYFGPGTRLTVT.

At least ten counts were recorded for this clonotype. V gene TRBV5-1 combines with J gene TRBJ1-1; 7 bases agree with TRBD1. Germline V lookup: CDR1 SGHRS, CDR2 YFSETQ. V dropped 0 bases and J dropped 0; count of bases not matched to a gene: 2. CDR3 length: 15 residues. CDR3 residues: CASSLEGAMNTEAFF. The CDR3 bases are TGCGCCAGCAGCTTGGAGGGGGCAATGAACACTGAAGCTTTCTTT.

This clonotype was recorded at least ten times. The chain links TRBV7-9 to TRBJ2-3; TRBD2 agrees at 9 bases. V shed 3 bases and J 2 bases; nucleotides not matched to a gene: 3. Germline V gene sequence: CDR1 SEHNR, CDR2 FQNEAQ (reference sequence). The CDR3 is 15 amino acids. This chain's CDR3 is CASSFRGGATDTQYF. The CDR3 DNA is TGTGCCAGCAGCTTTCGCGGGGGGGCCACAGATACGCAGTATTTT.

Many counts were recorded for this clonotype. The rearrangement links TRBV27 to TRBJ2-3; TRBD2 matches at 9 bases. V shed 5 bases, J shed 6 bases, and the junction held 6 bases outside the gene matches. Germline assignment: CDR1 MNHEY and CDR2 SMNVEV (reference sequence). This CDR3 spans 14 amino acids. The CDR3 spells CASSERGGVDTQYF. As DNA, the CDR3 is TGTGCCAGCAGTGAGCGCGGGGGGGTCGATACGCAGTATTTT.

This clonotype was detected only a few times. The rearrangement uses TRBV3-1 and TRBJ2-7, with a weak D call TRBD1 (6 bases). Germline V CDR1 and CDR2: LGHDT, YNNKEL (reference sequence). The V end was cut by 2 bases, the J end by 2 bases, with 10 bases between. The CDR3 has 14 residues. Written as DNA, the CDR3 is TGTGCCAGCAGCCAAACGACAGGAACCTACGAGCAGTACTTC. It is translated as CASSQTTGTYEQYF.

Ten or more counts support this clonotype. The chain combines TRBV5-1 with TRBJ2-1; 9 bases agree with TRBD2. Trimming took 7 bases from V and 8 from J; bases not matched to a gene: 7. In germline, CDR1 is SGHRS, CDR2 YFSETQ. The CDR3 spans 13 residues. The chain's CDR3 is CASGGGVIDEQFF. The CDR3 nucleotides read TGCGCCAGCGGCGGGGGGGTTATAGATGAGCAGTTCTTC.

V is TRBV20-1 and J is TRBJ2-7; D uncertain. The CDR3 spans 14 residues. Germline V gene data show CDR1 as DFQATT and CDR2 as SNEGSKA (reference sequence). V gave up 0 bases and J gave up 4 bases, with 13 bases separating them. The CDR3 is CSARDQAGPYEQYF. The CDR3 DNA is TGCAGTGCTAGAGATCAGGCAGGCCCTTACGAGCAGTACTTC.

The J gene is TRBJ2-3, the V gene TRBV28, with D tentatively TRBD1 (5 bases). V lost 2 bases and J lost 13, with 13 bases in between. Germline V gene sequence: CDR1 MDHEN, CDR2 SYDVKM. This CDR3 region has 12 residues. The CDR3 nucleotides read TGTGCCAGCAGTTTAGTGGGAACCAGGGAGTATTTT. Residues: CASSLVGTREYF.

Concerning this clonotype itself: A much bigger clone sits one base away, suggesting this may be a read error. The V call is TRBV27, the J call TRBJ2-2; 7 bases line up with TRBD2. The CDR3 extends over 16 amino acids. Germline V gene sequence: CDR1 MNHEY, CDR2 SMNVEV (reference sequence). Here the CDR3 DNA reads TGTGCCGGCAGTTTTGGCCTAGCGGAGAACACCGGGGAGCTGTTTTTT. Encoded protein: CAGSFGLAENTGELFF.

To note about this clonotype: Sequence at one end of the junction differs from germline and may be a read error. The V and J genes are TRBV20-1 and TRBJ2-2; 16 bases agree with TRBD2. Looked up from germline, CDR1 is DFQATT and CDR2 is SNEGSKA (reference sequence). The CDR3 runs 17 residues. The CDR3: CCARPGTSGGATGELFF. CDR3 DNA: TGCTGTGCTAGACCTGGGACTAGCGGGGGGGCCACCGGGGAGCTGTTTTTT.

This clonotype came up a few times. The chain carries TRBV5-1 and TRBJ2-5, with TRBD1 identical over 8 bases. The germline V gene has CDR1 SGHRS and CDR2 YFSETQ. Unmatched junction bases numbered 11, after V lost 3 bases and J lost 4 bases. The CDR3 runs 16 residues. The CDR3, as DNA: TGCGCCAGCAGCTCCCTGGGCCAGGGGGCTCTAGAGACCCAGTACTTC. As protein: CASSSLGQGALETQYF.

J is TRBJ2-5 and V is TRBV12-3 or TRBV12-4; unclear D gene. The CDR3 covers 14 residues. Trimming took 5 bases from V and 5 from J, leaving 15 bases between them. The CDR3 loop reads CASSLSQEGETQYF. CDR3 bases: TGTGCCAGCAGTCTGTCTCAGGAAGGGGAGACCCAGTACTTC.

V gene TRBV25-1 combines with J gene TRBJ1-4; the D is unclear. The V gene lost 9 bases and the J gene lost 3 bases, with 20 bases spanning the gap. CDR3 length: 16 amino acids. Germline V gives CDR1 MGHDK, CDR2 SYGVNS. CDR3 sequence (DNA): TGTGCCAGAAGCGAGCAAGGATCTAAGCCTAATGAAAAACTGTTTTTT. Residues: CARSEQGSKPNEKLFF.

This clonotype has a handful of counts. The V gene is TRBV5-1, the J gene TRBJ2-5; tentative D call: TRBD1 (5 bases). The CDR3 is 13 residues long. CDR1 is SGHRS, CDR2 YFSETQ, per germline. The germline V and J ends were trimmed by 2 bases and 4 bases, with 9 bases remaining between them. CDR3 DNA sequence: TGCGCCAGCAGCTTTAGGGGCAGAGAGACCCAGTACTTC. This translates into CASSFRGRETQYF.

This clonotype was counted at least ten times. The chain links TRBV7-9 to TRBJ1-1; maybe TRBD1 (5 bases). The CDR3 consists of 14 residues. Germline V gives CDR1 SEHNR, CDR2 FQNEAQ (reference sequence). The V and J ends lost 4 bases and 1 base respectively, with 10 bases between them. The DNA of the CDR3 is TGTGCCAGCAGCTCTCCGACAGCGAACACTGAAGCTTTCTTT. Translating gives CASSSPTANTEAFF.

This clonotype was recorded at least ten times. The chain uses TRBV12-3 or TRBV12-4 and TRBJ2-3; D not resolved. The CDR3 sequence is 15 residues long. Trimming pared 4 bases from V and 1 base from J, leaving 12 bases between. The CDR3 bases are TGTGCCAGCAGTTACGCCTTGGACCGCACAGATACGCAGTATTTT. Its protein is CASSYALDRTDTQYF.

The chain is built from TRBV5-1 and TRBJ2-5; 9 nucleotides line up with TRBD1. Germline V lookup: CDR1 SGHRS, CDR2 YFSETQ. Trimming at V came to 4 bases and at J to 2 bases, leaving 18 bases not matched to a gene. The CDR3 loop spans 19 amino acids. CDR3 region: CASSRGGGTGKVSQETQYF. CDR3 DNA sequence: TGCGCCAGCAGCCGTGGGGGTGGGACAGGGAAAGTGTCGCAAGAGACCCAGTACTTC.

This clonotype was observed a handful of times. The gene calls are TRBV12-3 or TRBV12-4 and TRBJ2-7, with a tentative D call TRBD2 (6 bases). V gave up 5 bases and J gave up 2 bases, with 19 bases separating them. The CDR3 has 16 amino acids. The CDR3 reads CASSLHRAGPTYEQYF. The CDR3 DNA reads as TGTGCCAGCAGTCTACACCGAGCGGGCCCTACCTACGAGCAGTACTTC.